This T cell receptor (beta chain) stems from a study of blood T cell repertoires in COVID-19. The wider study: Samples taken during acute and convalescent COVID-19 were collected in the United States, Italy and Spain.

In germline, CDR1 is WNHNN, CDR2 SYGVQD (reference sequence). The CDR3 contains 14 residues. The V gene lost 8 bases and the J gene lost 1 base, with 13 bases spanning the gap. Authors' data handling: The assay estimated nucleated cells by amplifying reference gene primers. The protocol was immunoSEQ multiplex PCR, while the TCRdb copy is restricted to in-frame clones and leaves out a portion. Clone size and the V and J calls come from that table; the DNA yielded D and trimming. This sample carries 180,000 or so clones, approximately 80% of them seen once, and the ten largest clones take over 13%. This rearrangement joins TRBV10-1 to TRBJ2-3, with D perhaps TRBD1 (6 bases). The sequencing input was PBMCs or T cells enriched from blood (not recorded which). This sequence originates from a man between 60 and 75 years old who had been exposed to COVID-19. The CDR3 here is CASSEDSGTDTQYF. CDR3 DNA sequence: TGCGCCAGCTCCGAGGACAGCGGCACAGATACGCAGTATTTT.